Below, 18 T cell receptor beta chains from the same sample are listed, as sequenced in a study of CD8 T cells in ankylosing spondylitis. TCRdb fed the 5' RACE reads into MiXCR, producing one record per CDR3 protein. The sample carries 35,000 to 45,000 distinct CDR3 sequences, 11% recorded once. Sample: blood, either unsorted or a sorted T cell fraction (not recorded which). The receptors stem from a male donor with ankylosing spondylitis or in good health (not recorded which).

This clonotype was detected ten times or more. This chain links TRBV12-3 or TRBV12-4 with TRBJ2-7; 8 bases map to TRBD1. The CDR3 totals 14 residues. Trimming took 1 base from V and 2 from J; bases not matched to a gene: 1. The CDR3 sequence is CASSLGQGPYEQYF. The CDR3 bases are TGTGCCAGCAGTTTAGGACAGGGGCCCTACGAGCAGTACTTC.

The chain has TRBV5-5 and TRBJ2-4, with D perhaps TRBD1 (8 bases). V lost 4 bases to trimming and J lost 6 bases, with 17 bases between them. Germline V CDR1 and CDR2: SGHKS, YYEKEE (reference sequence). The CDR3 is made up of 15 amino acids. The CDR3 protein is CASSASTGEGNIQYF. The CDR3 DNA reads as TGTGCCAGCAGCGCCTCGACAGGGGAGGGAAACATTCAGTACTTC. The full variable domain, its missing parts supplied by reference TRBV5-5 and TRBJ2-4, is DAGVTQSPTHLIKTRGQQVTLRCSPISGHKSVSWYQQVLGQGPQFIFQYYEKEERGRGNFPDRFSARQFPNYSSELNVNALLLGDSALYLCASSASTGEGNIQYFGAGTRLSVL.

This clonotype has ten or more counts. The CDR3 DNA follows: TGTGCCACCAGCGGGGAGAGGGGCAATCAGCCCCAGCATTTT. It translates to CATSGERGNQPQHF. This chain links TRBV15 with TRBJ1-5, with D hard to call. Germline CDR1 reads LNHNV; CDR2 reads YYDKDF (reference sequence). V was cut by 5 bases and J by 2 bases, with 10 bases left in between. This CDR3 contains 14 residues.

This clonotype showed up just a few times. The chain employs TRBV24-1 and TRBJ2-3, with D hard to call. CDR3 length: 13 amino acids. From germline, CDR1 is KGHDR and CDR2 SFDVKD. Trimming pared 4 bases from V and 7 bases from J, leaving 11 bases between. CDR3 amino acids: CATSDPNRNTQYF. Written as DNA, the CDR3 is TGTGCCACCAGTGACCCTAATCGCAATACGCAGTATTTT.

This clonotype appeared a few times. The chain joins TRBV14 to TRBJ2-7, with TRBD1 identical over 9 bases. The V gene's germline CDR1 is SGHDN and CDR2 FVKESK. The CDR3 has 16 amino acids. V lost 4 bases, J lost 5 bases, and 12 bases stayed unmatched. In DNA, the CDR3 is TGTGCCAGCAGCCTAATGCCGGGACAGGGATCGAACGAGCAGTACTTC. Amino acids: CASSLMPGQGSNEQYF.

This clonotype was found many times. The chain combines TRBV15 with TRBJ1-4, with 8 bases aligning to TRBD1. The CDR3 consists of 15 residues. With 0 bases clipped from V and 7 bases from J, the junction kept 4 bases outside the gene matches. Per germline, CDR1 LNHNV and CDR2 YYDKDF (reference sequence). This CDR3 reads CATSRDRGLGEKLFF. CDR3 DNA: TGTGCCACCAGCAGAGACAGGGGGCTTGGTGAAAAACTGTTTTTT.

This chain uses TRBV7-9 with TRBJ1-2; TRBD1 aligns across 10 bases. The CDR3 has 15 amino acids. V shed 3 bases and J 4 bases; nucleotides not matched to a gene: 5. Germline V gene data show CDR1 as SEHNR and CDR2 as FQNEAQ (reference sequence). CDR3 DNA: TGTGCCAGCAGCTTGGCGGGACAGGGGCTCTATGGCTACACCTTC. It specifies CASSLAGQGLYGYTF.

This clonotype was seen at least ten times. The chain combines TRBV12-3 or TRBV12-4 with TRBJ2-3, with D possibly being TRBD1 (5 bases). The V and J ends lost 4 bases and 4 bases respectively, with 12 bases between them. The CDR3 totals 14 residues. The CDR3 reads CASSYTTAPDTQYF. Written as DNA, the CDR3 is TGTGCCAGCAGTTACACGACAGCGCCAGATACGCAGTATTTT.

The sample holds many counts of this clonotype. The V and J genes are TRBV28 and TRBJ2-5; D remains unclear. Trimming cost V 2 bases and J 1 base, with 5 bases left between them. The CDR3 extends over 13 amino acids. CDR1 MDHEN and CDR2 SYDVKM come from the germline V gene. The chain's CDR3 is CASSLVSQETQYF. The CDR3 region has the DNA TGTGCCAGCAGTTTAGTAAGCCAAGAGACCCAGTACTTC.

This clonotype was observed many times. The CDR3 nucleotides are TGCAGTGCTAGAGATCGTGGGGGACCGGTGTTAGATACGCAGTATTTT. It yields the protein CSARDRGGPVLDTQYF. The chain employs TRBV20-1 and TRBJ2-3; D could derive from TRBD1 or TRBD2 (5 bases each). This CDR3 contains 16 residues. Trimming took off 0 bases at V and 5 bases at J, with 18 bases between the two ends. The V gene's germline CDR1 is DFQATT and CDR2 SNEGSKA (reference sequence).

About this clonotype itself: The junction differs from germline at one of its ends, possibly a read error. The rearrangement uses TRBV12-3 or TRBV12-4 and TRBJ2-7; perhaps TRBD2 as D (6 bases). CDR3 length: 13 residues. The CDR3 loop is CAGSQHSESGEYF. CDR3 bases: TGTGCCGGCAGCCAGCATTCAGAGTCGGGGGAGTACTTC.

In this sample, this clonotype turned up a few times. The chain recombines TRBV2 with TRBJ1-1, with D unresolved. The germline V and J ends were trimmed by 5 bases and 3 bases, with 13 bases remaining between them. The germline CDR1 and CDR2 sequences are SNHLY and FYNNEI. This CDR3 region has 14 residues. The CDR3 nucleotides read TGTGCCAGCAGTCCTGACGGTAGGGACACTGAAGCTTTCTTT. This codes for CASSPDGRDTEAFF.

This sequence joins TRBV5-4 and TRBJ2-7, with 9 bases that match TRBD1. The V gene's germline CDR1 is SGHNT and CDR2 YYREEE (reference sequence). This CDR3 is 13 amino acids long. V was pared by 5 bases and J by 8 bases, with 8 bases of the junction left unmatched. DNA for the CDR3: TGTGCCAGCAGGCCGGGACAGGGACTTAAGCAGTACTTC. Amino acid sequence: CASRPGQGLKQYF.

This clonotype was recorded many times. CDR3 bases: TGCGCCAGCAGCCACACTGGGGGGCCAATGAATGAAAAACTGTTTTTT. It encodes CASSHTGGPMNEKLFF. The rearrangement joins TRBV5-1 to TRBJ1-4; D might be TRBD1 (6 bases). This CDR3 comprises 16 residues. Germline V gene lookup returns CDR1 SGHRS and CDR2 YFSETQ. V was trimmed by 4 bases and J by 5 bases, leaving 18 bases between them. Full variable domain (missing parts from reference TRBV5-1 and TRBJ1-4): KAGVTQTPRYLIKTRGQQVTLSCSPISGHRSVSWYQQTPGQGLQFLFEYFSETQRNKGNFPGRFSGRQFSNSRSEMNVSTLELGDSALYLCASSHTGGPMNEKLFFGSGTQLSVL.

The rearrangement links TRBV3-1 to TRBJ2-3, with D unclear. The CDR3 length is 14 residues. Germline assignment: CDR1 LGHDT and CDR2 YNNKEL (reference sequence). V gave up 6 bases and J gave up 1 base, with 11 bases separating them. The CDR3, as DNA: TGTGCCAGCAGGTGGTCCAGAGGCACAGATACGCAGTATTTT. As protein: CASRWSRGTDTQYF.

This clonotype was counted a few times. The CDR3 loop is CASSPPAGGNTEAFF. The CDR3 DNA follows: TGTGCCAGCTCACCACCGGCAGGAGGGAACACTGAAGCTTTCTTT. The rearrangement uses TRBV18 and TRBJ1-1; D unresolved. Trimming left V 0 bases short and J 1 base short, with 9 bases between. The CDR3 is 15 amino acids. Germline V gene lookup returns CDR1 KGHSH and CDR2 LQKENI.

This clonotype showed up just a few times. The genes are TRBV15 and TRBJ1-4; TRBD1 might be the D (5 bases). Trimming removed 0 bases from V and 8 bases from J, with 13 bases in between. The CDR3 covers 15 residues. Germline CDR1 reads LNHNV; CDR2 reads YYDKDF (reference sequence). As DNA, the CDR3 is TGTGCCACCAGCAGAGATCGGGGCAGAGGCGAAAAACTGTTTTTT. Translation gives CATSRDRGRGEKLFF.

The chain couples TRBV7-6 to TRBJ2-2, with 7 bases aligning to TRBD1. V gave up 8 bases and J gave up 6 bases; unmatched junction bases: 9. This CDR3 has 14 amino acids. CDR1 and CDR2 (germline): SGHVS, FNYEAQ. The CDR3 spells CASGPTGMAGELFF. The CDR3 nucleotides read TGTGCCAGCGGCCCGACAGGGATGGCCGGGGAGCTGTTTTTT. The full variable domain, with the rest looked up from reference TRBV7-6 and TRBJ2-2, is GAGVSQSPRYKVTKRGQDVALRCDPISGHVSLYWYRQALGQGPEFLTYFNYEAQQDKSGLPNDRFSAERPEGSISTLTIQRTEQRDSAMYRCASGPTGMAGELFFGEGSRLTVL.